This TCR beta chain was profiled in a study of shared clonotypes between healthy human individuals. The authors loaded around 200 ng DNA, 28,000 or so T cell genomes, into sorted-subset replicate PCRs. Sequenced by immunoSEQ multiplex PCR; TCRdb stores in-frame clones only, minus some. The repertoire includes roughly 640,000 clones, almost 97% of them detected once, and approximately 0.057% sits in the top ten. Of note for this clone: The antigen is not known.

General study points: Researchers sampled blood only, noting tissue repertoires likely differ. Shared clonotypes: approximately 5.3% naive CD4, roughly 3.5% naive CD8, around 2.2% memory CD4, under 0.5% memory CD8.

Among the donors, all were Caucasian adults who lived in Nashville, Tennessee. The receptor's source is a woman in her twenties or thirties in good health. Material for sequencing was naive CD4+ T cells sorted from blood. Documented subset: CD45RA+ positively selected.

CDR3 coding DNA: TGTGCCAGCGGATCCGGATTTAGTGCTGCTTACCACGAGCAGTACTTC. Translated: CASGSGFSAAYHEQYF. V is TRBV6-6 and J is TRBJ2-7; unclear D gene. CDR1 MNHNY and CDR2 SVGAGI come from the germline V gene (reference sequence). The CDR3 sequence is 16 residues long. The germline V and J ends were trimmed by 8 bases and 5 bases, with 25 bases remaining between them.